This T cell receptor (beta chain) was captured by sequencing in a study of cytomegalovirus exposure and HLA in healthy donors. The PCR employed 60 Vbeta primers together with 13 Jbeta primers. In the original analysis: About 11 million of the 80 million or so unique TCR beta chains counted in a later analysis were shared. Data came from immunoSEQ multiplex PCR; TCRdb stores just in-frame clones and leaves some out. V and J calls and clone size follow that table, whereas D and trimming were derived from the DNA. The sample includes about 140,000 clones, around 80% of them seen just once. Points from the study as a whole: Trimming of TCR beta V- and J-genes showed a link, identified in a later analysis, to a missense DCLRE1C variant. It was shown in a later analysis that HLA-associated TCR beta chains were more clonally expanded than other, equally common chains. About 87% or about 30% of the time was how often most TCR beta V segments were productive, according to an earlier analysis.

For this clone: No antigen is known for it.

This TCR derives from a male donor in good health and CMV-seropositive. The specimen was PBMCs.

The CDR3 coding sequence is TGTGCCAGCAGTGCCGGGACAACACGATACGAGCAGTACTTC. Protein product: CASSAGTTRYEQYF. The chain couples TRBV6-5 to TRBJ2-7, with D possibly TRBD1 on 6 matching bases. Germline V gene sequence: CDR1 MNHEY, CDR2 SVGAGI. Trimming pared 5 bases from V and 4 bases from J, leaving 15 bases between. The CDR3 has 14 residues.